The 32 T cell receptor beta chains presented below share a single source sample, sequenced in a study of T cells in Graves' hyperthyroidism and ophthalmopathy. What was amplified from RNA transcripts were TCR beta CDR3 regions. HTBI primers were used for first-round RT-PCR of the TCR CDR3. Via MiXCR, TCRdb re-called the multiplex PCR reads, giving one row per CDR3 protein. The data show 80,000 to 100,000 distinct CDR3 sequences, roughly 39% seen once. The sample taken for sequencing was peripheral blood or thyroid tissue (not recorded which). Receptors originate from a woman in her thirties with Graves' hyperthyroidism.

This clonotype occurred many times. For the CDR3, the DNA is TGCGCCAGCAGCCAAGAGAGGACACCGAGGTTCTACGAGCAGTACTTC. Its translation is CASSQERTPRFYEQYF. This chain connects TRBV4-1 to TRBJ2-7, with D possibly being TRBD1 (5 bases). CDR3 length: 16 amino acids. Between the trimmed V and J ends, which lost 0 bases and 3 bases, there was a span of 15 bases. Germline V gene sequence: CDR1 MGHRA, CDR2 YSYEKL.

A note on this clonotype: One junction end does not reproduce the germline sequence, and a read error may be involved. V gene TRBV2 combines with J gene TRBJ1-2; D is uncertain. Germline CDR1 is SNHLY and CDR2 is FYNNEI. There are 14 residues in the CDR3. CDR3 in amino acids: CASKGGLANYGCTF. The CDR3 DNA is TGTGCCAGCAAGGGCGGTCTAGCTAACTACGGCTGCACCTTC.

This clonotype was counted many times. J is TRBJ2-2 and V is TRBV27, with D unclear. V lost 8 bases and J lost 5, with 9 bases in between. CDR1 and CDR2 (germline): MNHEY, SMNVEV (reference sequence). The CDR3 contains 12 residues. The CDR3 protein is CASGPRTGELFF. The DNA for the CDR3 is TGTGCCAGCGGACCGAGGACCGGGGAGCTGTTTTTT.

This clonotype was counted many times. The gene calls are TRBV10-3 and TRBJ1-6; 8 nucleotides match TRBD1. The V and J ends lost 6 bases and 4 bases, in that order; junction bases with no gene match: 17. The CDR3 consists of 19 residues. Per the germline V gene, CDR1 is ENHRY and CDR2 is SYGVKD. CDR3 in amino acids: CAIRRGTGGSLLYNSPLHF. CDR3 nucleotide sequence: TGTGCCATCAGGAGAGGGACAGGAGGATCCCTCCTATATAATTCACCCCTCCACTTT.

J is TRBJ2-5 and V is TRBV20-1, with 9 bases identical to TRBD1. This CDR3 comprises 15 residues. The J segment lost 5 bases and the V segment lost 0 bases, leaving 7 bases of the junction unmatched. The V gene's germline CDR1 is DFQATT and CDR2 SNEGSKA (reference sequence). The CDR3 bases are TGCAGTGCTAGAGATCAGGGACAGGGCGGCGAGACCCAGTACTTC. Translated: CSARDQGQGGETQYF.

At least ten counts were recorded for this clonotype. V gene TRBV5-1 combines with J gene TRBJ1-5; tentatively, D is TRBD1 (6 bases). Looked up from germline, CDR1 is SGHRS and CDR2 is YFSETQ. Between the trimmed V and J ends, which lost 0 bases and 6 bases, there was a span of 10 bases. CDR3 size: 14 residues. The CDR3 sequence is CASSLAGGPQPQHF. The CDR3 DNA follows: TGCGCCAGCAGCTTGGCCGGGGGGCCTCAGCCCCAGCATTTT.

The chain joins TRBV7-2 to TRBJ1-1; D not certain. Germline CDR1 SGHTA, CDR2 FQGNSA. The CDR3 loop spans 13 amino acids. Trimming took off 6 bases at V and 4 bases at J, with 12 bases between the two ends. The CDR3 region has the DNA TGTGCCAGCAGTCGACACCGGGGCACTGAAGCTTTCTTT. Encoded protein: CASSRHRGTEAFF.

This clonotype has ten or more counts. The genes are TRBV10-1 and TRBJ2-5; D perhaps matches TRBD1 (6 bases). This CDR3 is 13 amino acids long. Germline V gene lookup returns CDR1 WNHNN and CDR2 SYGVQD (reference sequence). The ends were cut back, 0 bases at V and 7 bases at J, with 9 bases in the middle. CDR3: CASSESIGGTQYF. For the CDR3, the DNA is TGCGCCAGCAGTGAGTCTATAGGGGGGACCCAGTACTTC.

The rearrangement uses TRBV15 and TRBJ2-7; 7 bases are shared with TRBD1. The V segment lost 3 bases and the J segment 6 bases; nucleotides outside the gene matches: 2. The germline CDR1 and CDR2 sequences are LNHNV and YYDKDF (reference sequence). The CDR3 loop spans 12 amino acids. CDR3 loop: CATSSAGGEQYF. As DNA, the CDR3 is TGTGCCACCAGCAGCGCAGGGGGCGAGCAGTACTTC.

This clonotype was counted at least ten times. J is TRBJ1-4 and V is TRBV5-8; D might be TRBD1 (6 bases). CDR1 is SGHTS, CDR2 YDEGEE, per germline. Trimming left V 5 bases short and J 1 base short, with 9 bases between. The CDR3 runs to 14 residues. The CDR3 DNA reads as TGTGCCAGCAGTCTGGACAGAACTAATGAAAAACTGTTTTTT. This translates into CASSLDRTNEKLFF.

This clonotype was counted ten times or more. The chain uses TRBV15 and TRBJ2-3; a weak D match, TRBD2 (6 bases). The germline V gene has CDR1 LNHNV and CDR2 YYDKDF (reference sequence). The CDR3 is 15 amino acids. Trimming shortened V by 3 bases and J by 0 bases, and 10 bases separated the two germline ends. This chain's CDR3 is CATSREGLSTDTQYF. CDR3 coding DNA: TGTGCCACCAGCAGGGAGGGTCTCAGCACAGATACGCAGTATTTT.

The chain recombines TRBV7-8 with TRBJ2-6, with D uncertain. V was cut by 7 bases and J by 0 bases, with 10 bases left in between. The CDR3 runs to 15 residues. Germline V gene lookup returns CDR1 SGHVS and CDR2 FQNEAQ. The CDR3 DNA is TGTGCCAGCACCTTCTGGCTCTCTGGGGCCAACGTCCTGACTTTC. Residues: CASTFWLSGANVLTF.

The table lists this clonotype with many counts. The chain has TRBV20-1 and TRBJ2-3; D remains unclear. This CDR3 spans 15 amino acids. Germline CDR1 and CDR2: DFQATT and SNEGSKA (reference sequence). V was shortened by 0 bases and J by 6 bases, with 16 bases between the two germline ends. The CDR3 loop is CSARDRIDGVDTQYF. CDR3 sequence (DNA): TGCAGTGCTAGAGATCGAATCGATGGTGTTGATACGCAGTATTTT.

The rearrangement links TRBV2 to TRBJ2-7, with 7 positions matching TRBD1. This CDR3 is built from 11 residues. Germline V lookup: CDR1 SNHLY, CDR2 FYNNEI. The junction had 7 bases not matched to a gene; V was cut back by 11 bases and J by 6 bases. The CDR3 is CAQRAGGEQYF. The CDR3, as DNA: TGTGCCCAGAGAGCAGGGGGCGAGCAGTACTTC.

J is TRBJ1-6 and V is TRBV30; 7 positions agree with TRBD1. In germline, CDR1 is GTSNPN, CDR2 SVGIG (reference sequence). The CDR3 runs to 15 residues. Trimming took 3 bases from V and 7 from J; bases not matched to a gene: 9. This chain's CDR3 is CAWSPPGQQNSPLHF. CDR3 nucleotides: TGTGCCTGGAGCCCCCCGGGACAGCAAAATTCACCCCTCCACTTT.

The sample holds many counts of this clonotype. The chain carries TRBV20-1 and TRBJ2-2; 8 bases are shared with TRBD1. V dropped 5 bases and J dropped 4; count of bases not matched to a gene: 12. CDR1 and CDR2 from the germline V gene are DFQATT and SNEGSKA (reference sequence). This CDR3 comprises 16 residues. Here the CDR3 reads CSACCRLDRGTGELFF. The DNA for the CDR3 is TGCAGTGCTTGCTGCAGACTTGACAGGGGCACCGGGGAGCTGTTTTTT.

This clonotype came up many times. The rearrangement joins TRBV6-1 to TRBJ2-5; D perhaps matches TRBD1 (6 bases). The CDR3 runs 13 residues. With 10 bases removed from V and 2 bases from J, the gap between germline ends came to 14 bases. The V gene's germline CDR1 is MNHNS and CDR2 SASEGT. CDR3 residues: CATTGQVQETQYF. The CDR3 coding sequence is TGTGCCACTACAGGGCAAGTACAAGAGACCCAGTACTTC.

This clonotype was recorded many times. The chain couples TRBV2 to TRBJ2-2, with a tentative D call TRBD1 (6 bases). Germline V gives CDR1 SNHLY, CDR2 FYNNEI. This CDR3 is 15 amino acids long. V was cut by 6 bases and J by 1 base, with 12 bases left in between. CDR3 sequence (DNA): TGTGCCAGCAGAGCAGGGGTGCGGAACACCGGGGAGCTGTTTTTT. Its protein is CASRAGVRNTGELFF.

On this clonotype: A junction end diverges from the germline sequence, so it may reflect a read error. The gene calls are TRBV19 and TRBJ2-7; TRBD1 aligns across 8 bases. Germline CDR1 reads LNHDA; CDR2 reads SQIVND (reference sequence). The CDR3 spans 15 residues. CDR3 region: CAGSTMGQVSYGQYF. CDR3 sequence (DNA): TGTGCCGGTAGTACCATGGGACAGGTCTCCTACGGGCAGTACTTC.

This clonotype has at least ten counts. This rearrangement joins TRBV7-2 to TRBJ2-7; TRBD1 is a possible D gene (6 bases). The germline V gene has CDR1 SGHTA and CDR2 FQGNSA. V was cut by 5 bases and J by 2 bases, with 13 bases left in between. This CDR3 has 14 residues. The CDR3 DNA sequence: TGTGCCAGCAGCCCCCGACAGGTTGCCTACGAGCAGTACTTC. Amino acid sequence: CASSPRQVAYEQYF.

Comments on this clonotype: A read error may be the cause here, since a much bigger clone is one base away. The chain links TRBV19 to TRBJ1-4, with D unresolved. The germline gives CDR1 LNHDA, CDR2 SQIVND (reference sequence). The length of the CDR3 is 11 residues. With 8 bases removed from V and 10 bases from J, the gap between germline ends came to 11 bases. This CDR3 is CASGTYGKLFF. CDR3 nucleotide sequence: TGTGCCAGTGGTACATATGGAAAACTGTTTTTT.

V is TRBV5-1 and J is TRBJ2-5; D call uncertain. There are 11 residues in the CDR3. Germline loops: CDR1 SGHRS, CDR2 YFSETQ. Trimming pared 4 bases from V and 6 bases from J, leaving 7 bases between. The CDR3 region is CASSPRQTQYF. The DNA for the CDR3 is TGCGCCAGCAGCCCGAGACAGACCCAGTACTTC.

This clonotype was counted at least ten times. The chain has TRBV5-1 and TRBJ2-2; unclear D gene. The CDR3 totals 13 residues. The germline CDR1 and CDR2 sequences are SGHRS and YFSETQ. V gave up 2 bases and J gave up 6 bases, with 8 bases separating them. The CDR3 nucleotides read TGCGCCAGCAGCTTCGGCTTTTCCGGGGAGCTGTTTTTT. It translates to CASSFGFSGELFF.

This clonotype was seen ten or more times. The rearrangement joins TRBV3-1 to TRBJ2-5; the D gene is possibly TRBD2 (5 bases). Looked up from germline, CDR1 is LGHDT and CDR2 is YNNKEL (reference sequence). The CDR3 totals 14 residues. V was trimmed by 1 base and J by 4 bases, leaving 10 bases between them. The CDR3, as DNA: TGTGCCAGCAGCCAAGGAGCGGCCCGAGAGACCCAGTACTTC. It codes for CASSQGAARETQYF.

CDR3 sequence (DNA): TGCAGTGCTCCGTCGGTCGTAACCTACGAGCAGTACTTC. Its translation is CSAPSVVTYEQYF. This chain uses TRBV20-1 with TRBJ2-7, with D uncertain. Germline CDR1 DFQATT, CDR2 SNEGSKA (reference sequence). With 5 bases removed from V and 2 bases from J, the gap between germline ends came to 13 bases. There are 13 residues in the CDR3.

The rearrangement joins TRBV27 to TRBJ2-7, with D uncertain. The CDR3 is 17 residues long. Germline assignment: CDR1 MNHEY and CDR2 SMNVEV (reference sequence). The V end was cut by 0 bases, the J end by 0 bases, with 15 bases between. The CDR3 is CASSLSPSADSSYEQYF. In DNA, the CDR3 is TGTGCCAGCAGTTTATCCCCCTCCGCCGATAGCTCCTACGAGCAGTACTTC.

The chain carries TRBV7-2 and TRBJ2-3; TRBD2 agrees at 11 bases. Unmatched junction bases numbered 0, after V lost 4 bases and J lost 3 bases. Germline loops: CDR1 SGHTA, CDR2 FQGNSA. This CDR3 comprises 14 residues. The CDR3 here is CASSSSGRTDTQYF. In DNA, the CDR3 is TGTGCCAGCAGCTCTAGCGGGAGGACAGATACGCAGTATTTT.

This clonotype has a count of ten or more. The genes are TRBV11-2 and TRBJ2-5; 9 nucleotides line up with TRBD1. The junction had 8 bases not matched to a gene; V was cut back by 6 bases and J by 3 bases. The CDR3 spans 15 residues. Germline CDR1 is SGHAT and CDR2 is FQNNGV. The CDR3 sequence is CASRYRGLWKETQYF. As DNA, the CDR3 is TGTGCCAGCAGGTACAGGGGGCTTTGGAAAGAGACCCAGTACTTC.

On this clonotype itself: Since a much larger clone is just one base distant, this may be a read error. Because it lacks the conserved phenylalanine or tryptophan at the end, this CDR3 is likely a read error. In DNA form, the CDR3 reads TGTGCCAGCAGGGCTGCGGATCAGCCCCAGCATTCT. This encodes CASRAADQPQHS. The rearrangement uses TRBV12-3 or TRBV12-4 and TRBJ1-5, with unresolved D. V lost 6 bases, J lost 5 bases, and 8 bases lay in between. The CDR3 is 12 amino acids.

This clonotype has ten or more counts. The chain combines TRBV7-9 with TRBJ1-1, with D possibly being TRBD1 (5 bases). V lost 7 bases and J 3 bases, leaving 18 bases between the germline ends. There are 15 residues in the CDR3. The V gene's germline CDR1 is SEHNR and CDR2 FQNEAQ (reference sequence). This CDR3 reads CASKDPVGGDTEAFF. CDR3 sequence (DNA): TGTGCCAGCAAGGACCCGGTGGGGGGGGACACTGAAGCTTTCTTT. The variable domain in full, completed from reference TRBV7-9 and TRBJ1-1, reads DTGVSQNPRHKITKRGQNVTFRCDPISEHNRLYWYRQTLGQGPEFLTYFQNEAQLEKSRLLSDRFSAERPKGSFSTLEIQRTEQGDSAMYLCASKDPVGGDTEAFFGQGTRLTVV.

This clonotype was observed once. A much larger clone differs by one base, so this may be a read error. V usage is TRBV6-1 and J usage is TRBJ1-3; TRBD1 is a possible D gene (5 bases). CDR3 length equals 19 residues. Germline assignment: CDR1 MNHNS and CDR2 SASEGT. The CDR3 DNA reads TGTGCCAGCGGTGAAGGGACTCTCCGCCGTCGACTCTCTGGAAACACCATATATTTT. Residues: CASGEGTLRRRLSGNTIYF.

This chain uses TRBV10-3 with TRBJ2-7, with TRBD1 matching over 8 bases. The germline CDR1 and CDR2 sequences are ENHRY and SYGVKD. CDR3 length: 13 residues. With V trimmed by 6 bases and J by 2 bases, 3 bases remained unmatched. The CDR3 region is CAISTGGTYEQYF. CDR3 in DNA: TGTGCCATCAGCACAGGGGGAACCTACGAGCAGTACTTC.